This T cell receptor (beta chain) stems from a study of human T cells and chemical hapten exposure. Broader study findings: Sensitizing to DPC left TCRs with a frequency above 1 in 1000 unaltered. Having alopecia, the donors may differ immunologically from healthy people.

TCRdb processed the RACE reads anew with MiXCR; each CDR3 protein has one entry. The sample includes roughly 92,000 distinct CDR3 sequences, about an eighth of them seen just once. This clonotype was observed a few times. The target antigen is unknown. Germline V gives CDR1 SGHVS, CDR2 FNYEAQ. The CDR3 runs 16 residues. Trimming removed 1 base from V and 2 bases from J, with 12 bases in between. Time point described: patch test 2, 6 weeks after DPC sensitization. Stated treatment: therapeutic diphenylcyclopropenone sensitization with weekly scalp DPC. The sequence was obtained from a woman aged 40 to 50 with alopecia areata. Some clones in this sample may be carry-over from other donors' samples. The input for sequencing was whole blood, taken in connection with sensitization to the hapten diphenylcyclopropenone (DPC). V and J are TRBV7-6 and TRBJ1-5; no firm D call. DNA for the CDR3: TGTGCCAGCAGCTTAGGGCCGGCGGCGGGCAATCAGCCCCAGCATTTT. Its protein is CASSLGPAAGNQPQHF.